The 9 T cell receptor beta chains listed next were all sequenced from one sample in a study of ipilimumab plus nivolumab after autologous stem cell transplantation. Using immunoSEQ multiplex PCR, the repertoire was profiled, and TCRdb retains in-frame clones only, with some absent. The profile shows over 80,000 clones, 83% of them singletons. Sequenced material: PBMCs, taken in a trial of ipilimumab plus nivolumab as post-transplant consolidation. These receptor sequences come from a male donor with diffuse large B-cell lymphoma.

The J gene is TRBJ2-3, the V gene TRBV9; D tentatively fits TRBD1 or TRBD2 (5 bases each). The CDR3 covers 18 residues. V was cut by 4 bases and J by 4 bases, with 25 bases left in between. The germline gives CDR1 SGDLS, CDR2 YYNGEE. The chain's CDR3 is CASSPRASGRIPPDTQYF. CDR3 nucleotides: TGTGCCAGCAGCCCGAGGGCATCGGGACGGATCCCTCCAGATACGCAGTATTTT. The full variable domain, its missing parts supplied by reference TRBV9 and TRBJ2-3, is DSGVTQTPKHLITATGQRVTLRCSPRSGDLSVYWYQQSLDQGLQFLIQYYNGEERAKGNILERFSAQQFPDLHSELNLSSLELGDSALYFCASSPRASGRIPPDTQYFGPGTRLTVL.

J is TRBJ1-2 and V is TRBV2; 9 bases align to TRBD1. The V and J ends lost 6 bases and 8 bases, in that order; junction bases with no gene match: 10. Germline assignment: CDR1 SNHLY and CDR2 FYNNEI. The CDR3 runs to 14 residues. In DNA, the CDR3 is TGTGCCAGCAGCACCGGGACAGGGTTACGGGGCTACACCTTC. This gives the protein CASSTGTGLRGYTF.

This chain joins TRBV6-6 and TRBJ2-1; 7 bases agree with TRBD1. Per germline, CDR1 MNHNY and CDR2 SVGAGI (reference sequence). J was trimmed by 0 bases and V by 6 bases; bases with no gene match: 5. This CDR3 spans 15 amino acids. CDR3 DNA sequence: TGTGCCAGCAGGCCCGCAGGGGGCTCCTACAATGAGCAGTTCTTC. It is translated as CASRPAGGSYNEQFF.

There are a few counts of this clone. The chain employs TRBV14 and TRBJ2-7; TRBD1 matches at 7 bases. This CDR3 comprises 14 residues. V was clipped by 7 bases and J by 4 bases; unmatched bases: 10. Germline V gives CDR1 SGHDN, CDR2 FVKESK. DNA for the CDR3: TGTGCCAGCAATCCGACAGGGTGGCAATACGAGCAGTACTTC. Its translation: CASNPTGWQYEQYF.

This clone was seen only once. The V and J genes are TRBV5-1 and TRBJ2-6, with D unresolved. The V end lost 0 bases, the J end lost 2 bases, and 3 bases lay between the germline ends. The CDR3 runs 14 residues. Germline V gene lookup returns CDR1 SGHRS and CDR2 YFSETQ. This CDR3 reads CASSLAPGANVLTF. For the CDR3, the DNA is TGCGCCAGCAGCTTGGCCCCTGGGGCCAACGTCCTGACTTTC.

CDR3 residues: CASSQEVRGEKLFF. The CDR3 DNA sequence: TGTGCCAGCAGCCAAGAGGTCAGGGGTGAAAAACTGTTTTTT. The J gene is TRBJ1-4, the V gene TRBV4-2; possible D gene TRBD1, 6 bases. The germline V gene has CDR1 LGHNA and CDR2 YNFKEQ. This CDR3 has 14 residues. Between the trimmed V and J ends, which lost 0 bases and 7 bases, there was a span of 9 bases.

V gene TRBV6-1 combines with J gene TRBJ1-4; TRBD1 matches 7 bases. There are 13 residues in the CDR3. V was pared by 4 bases and J by 6 bases, with 2 bases of the junction left unmatched. The V gene's germline CDR1 is MNHNS and CDR2 SASEGT. Here the CDR3 DNA reads TGTGCCAGCAGTGGGACAGGTTATGAAAAACTGTTTTTT. This translates into CASSGTGYEKLFF.

The gene calls are TRBV5-1 and TRBJ1-1; 12 bases align to TRBD1. V lost 4 bases and J lost 11; bases outside the gene matches: 18. Per the germline V gene, CDR1 is SGHRS and CDR2 is YFSETQ. This CDR3 is built from 17 residues. In DNA, the CDR3 is TGCGCCAGCAGCCCTACCCGGGACAGGGGGCGCCCCTGGAGGGCTTTCTTT. It encodes CASSPTRDRGRPWRAFF.

In DNA form, the CDR3 reads TGCGCCAGCAGCCAAGTAGGTAGCGGCCCCTACGAGCAGTACTTC. This sequence encodes CASSQVGSGPYEQYF. This chain uses TRBV4-1 with TRBJ2-7, with TRBD2 as a possible D gene (6 bases). The CDR3 consists of 15 residues. The V end was cut by 1 base, the J end by 2 bases, with 12 bases between. Germline V gene data show CDR1 as MGHRA and CDR2 as YSYEKL.